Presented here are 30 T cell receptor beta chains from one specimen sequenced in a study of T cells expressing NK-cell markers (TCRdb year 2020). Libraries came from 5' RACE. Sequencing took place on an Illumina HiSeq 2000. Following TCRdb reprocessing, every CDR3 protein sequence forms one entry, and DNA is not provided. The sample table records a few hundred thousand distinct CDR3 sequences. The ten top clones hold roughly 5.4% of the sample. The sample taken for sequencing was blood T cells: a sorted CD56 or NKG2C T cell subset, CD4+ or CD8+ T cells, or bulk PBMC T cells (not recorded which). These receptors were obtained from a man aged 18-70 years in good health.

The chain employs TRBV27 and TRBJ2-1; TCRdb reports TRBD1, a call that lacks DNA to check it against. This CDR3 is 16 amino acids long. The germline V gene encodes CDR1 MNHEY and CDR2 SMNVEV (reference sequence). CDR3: CASSPSGTGGIDEQFF.

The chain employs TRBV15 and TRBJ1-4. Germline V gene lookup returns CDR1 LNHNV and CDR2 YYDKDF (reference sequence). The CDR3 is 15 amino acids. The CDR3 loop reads CATSGGVVANEKLFF.

The CDR3 sequence is CASGFQDRTTQYF. The chain links TRBV7-9 to TRBJ2-3; the D call of TRBD1 rests on TCRdb alone, since no DNA is present to check it. Germline values: CDR1 SEHNR, CDR2 FQNEAQ (reference sequence). The CDR3 has 13 residues.

CDR3 amino acids: CASSPLRNQPQHF. The V call is TRBV2, the J call TRBJ1-5. This CDR3 is 13 amino acids long. Germline V gene lookup returns CDR1 SNHLY and CDR2 FYNNEI.

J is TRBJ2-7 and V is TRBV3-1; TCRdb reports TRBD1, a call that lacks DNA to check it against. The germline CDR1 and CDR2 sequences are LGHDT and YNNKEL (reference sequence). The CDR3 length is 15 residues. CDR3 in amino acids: CASSRARTGGREQYF.

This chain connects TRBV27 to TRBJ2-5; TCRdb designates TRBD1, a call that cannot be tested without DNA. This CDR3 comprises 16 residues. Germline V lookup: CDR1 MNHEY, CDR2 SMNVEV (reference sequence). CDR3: CASPTQDSGRGETQYF.

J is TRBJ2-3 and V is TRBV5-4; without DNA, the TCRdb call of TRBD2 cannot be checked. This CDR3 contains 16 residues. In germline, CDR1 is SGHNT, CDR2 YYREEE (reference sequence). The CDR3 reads CASTSRLAGATDTQYF. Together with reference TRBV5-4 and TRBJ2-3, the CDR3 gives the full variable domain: ETGVTQSPTHLIKTRGQQVTLRCSSQSGHNTVSWYQQALGQGPQFIFQYYREEENGRGNFPPRFSGLQFPNYSSELNVNALELDDSALYLCASTSRLAGATDTQYFGPGTRLTVL.

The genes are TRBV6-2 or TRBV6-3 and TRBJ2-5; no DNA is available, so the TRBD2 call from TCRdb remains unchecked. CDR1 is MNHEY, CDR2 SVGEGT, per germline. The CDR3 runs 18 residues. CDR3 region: CASSYGTSSGGAQETQYF.

The CDR3 here is CASPMSTGAYEQYF. The chain recombines TRBV18 with TRBJ2-7; TCRdb names TRBD1, which stays unverified in the absence of DNA. This CDR3 comprises 14 residues. From germline, CDR1 is KGHSH and CDR2 LQKENI.

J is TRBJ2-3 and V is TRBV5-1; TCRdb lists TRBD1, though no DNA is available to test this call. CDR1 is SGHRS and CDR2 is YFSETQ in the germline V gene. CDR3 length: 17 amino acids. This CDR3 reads CASSLVRQLYSTDTQYF.

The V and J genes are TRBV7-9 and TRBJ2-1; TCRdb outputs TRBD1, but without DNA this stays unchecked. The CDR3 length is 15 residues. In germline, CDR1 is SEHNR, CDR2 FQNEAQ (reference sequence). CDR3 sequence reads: CASSLGQGISNEQFF.

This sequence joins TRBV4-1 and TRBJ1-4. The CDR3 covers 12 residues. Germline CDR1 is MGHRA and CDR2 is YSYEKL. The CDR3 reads CASSQGREKLFF.

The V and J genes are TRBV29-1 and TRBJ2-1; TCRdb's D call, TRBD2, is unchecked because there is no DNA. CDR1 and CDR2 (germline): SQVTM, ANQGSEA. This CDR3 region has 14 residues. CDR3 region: CSVEGRGVLNEQFF.

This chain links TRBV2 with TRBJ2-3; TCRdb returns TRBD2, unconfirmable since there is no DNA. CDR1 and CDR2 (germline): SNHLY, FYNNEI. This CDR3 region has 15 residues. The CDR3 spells CASGLAGSSTDTQYF. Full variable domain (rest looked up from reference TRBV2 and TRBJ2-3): EPEVTQTPSHQVTQMGQEVILRCVPISNHLYFYWYRQILGQKVEFLVSFYNNEISEKSEIFDDQFSVERPDGSNFTLKIRSTKLEDSAMYFCASGLAGSSTDTQYFGPGTRLTVL.

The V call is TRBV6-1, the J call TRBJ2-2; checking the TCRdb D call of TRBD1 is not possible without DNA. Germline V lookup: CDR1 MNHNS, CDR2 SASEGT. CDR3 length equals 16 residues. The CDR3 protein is CASSGNPGVGTGELFF.

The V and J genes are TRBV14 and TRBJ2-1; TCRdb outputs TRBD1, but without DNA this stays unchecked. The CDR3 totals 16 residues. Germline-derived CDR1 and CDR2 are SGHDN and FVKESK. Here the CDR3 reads CASSQERQAGVNEQFF.

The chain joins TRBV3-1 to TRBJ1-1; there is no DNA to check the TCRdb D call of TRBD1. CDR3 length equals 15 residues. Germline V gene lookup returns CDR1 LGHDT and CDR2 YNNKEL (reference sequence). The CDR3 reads CASSPRLGTNTEAFF.

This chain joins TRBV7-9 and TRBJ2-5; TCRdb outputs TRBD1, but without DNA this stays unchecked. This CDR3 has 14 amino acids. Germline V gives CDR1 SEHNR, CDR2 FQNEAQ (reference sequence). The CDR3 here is CASSRGQGQETQYF.

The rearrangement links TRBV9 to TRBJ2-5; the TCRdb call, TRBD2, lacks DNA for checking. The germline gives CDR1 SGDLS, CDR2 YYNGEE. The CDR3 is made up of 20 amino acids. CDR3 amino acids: CASSSKMGLAGGLVQETQYF.

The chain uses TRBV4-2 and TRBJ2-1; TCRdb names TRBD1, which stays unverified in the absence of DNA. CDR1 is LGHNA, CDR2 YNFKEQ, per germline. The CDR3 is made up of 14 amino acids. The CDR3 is CASSKRGGGNEQFF.

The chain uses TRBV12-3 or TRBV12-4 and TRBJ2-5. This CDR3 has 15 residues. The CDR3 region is CASSFAGREGETQYF.

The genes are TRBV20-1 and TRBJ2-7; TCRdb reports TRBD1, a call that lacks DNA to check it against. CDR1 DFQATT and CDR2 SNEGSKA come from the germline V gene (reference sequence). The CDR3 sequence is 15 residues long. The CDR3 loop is CSATSGDSPTYEQYF.

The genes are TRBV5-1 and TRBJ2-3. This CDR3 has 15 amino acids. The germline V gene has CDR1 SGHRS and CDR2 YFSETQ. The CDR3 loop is CASSLAAARIDTQYF.

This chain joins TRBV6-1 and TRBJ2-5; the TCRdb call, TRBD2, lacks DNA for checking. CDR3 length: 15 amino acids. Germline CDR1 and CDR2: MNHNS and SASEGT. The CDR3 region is CASSPGLVPQETQYF.

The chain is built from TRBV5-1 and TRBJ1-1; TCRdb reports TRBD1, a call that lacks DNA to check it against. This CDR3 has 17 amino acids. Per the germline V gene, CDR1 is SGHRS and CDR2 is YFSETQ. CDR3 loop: CASSRQGMMMTNTEAFF.

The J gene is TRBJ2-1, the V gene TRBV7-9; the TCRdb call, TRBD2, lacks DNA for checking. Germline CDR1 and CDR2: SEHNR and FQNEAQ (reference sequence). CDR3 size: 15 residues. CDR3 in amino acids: CASSLGLAGGRRQFF.

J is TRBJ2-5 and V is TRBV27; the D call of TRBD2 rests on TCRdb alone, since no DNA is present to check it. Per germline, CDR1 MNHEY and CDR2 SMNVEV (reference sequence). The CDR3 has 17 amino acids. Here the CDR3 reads CASSLSYGTSGRETQYF.

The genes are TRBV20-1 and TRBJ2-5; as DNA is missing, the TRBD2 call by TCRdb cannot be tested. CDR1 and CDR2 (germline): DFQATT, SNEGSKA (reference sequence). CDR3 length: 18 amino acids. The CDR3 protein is CSARKLLAGAQGGKTQYF.

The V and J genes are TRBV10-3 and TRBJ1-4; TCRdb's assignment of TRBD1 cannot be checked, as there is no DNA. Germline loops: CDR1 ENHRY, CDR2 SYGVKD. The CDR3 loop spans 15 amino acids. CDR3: CAISARQAVNEKLFF.

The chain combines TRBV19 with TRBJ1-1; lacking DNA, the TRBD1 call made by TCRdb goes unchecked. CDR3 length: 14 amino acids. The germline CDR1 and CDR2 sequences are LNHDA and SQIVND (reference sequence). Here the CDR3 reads CASKGGAKNTEAFF. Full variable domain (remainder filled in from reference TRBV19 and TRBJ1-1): DGGITQSPKYLFRKEGQNVTLSCEQNLNHDAMYWYRQDPGQGLRLIYYSQIVNDFQKGDIAEGYSVSREKKESFPLTVTSAQKNPTAFYLCASKGGAKNTEAFFGQGTRLTVV.